This T cell receptor beta chain is drawn from a study of blood T cell repertoires in COVID-19 (TCRdb year 2020). For the wider study: The collaborator samples originated in the United States, Italy and Spain and spanned the acute and convalescent phases of COVID-19. The prospective study material was composed of cDNA or gDNA derived from T cells, B-cell-depleted T cells, or PBMCs. Subjects who had been exposed to COVID-19, were actively infected with it, or had recovered from it provided the deeply sampled blood TCRbeta repertoires that made up the dataset. A freely available public database, intended as a resource for researchers studying the immune response to SARS-CoV-2, is where the repertoires were released. Samples were obtained from the ongoing ImmuneRACE study (first 160 participants) and from over 1,000 subjects provided by 6 global collaborators. The sample metadata nearly always contained a de-identified subject ID, COVID-19 status, age in years and sex. Where HLA class I and class II types were available, the types were taken from metadata supplied by the sample provider, not from assay-based typing. On the study overall, not on this receptor specifically: The quantity of clinical and demographic metadata differed by source and by participant and was supplied without curation.

This clone has just one count. This clone's antigen is unknown. No base qualities exist here, and no much larger clone lies one base off it. Relative to germline, V is 6 bases shorter and J is 5 bases shorter, with 16 bases between their ends. Measured from the cysteine to the phenylalanine, the CDR3 is 14 residues long. The only DNA kept is the CDR3, 42 bases in frame from the first base. CDR1 and CDR2 (MNHEY, SVGAGI) derive from the germline V gene. Each collaborating institution followed its own protocols to collect whole blood in K2EDTA tubes. For TCRbeta analysis, collaborators shipped samples in one of three forms: frozen whole blood, isolated PBMCs, or DNA extracted from either of those sample types. TCRbeta CDR3 regions were amplified from genomic DNA using the immunoSEQ Assay, a bias-controlled multiplex PCR. The paper's processing steps were these. Within the assay, amplification of reference gene primers was used to estimate how many nucleated cells each sample contained. To quantify the absolute abundance of each unique TCRbeta CDR3 rearrangement, sequence reads were collapsed and filtered. Productive Simpson clonality was computed per sample as the square root of Simpson's diversity index over productive rearrangements. TCRdb took over this immuneACCESS table, retaining in-frame rearrangements with V and J assigned. Such tables are incomplete; in checked studies, under half of the missing clones stem from an unresolved V gene, and the remainder is unexplained. Clonal size and the V and J genes are those of that table, whereas D and trimming came from the DNA. The sample data list approximately 300,000 clones, and roughly 82% of these were observed just once. The ten largest clonotypes hold approximately 1.5% of the sample.

This receptor chain uses TRBV6-5 and TRBJ1-1; the D region possibly corresponds to TRBD1 (5 bases align). The specimen was peripheral blood. The clonotype comes from a woman aged 45-59 years with acute or convalescent COVID-19. CDR3 sequence: CASSTDPAGTEAFF. The DNA is as follows: TGTGCCAGCAGCACAGACCCTGCAGGGACTGAAGCTTTCTTT.